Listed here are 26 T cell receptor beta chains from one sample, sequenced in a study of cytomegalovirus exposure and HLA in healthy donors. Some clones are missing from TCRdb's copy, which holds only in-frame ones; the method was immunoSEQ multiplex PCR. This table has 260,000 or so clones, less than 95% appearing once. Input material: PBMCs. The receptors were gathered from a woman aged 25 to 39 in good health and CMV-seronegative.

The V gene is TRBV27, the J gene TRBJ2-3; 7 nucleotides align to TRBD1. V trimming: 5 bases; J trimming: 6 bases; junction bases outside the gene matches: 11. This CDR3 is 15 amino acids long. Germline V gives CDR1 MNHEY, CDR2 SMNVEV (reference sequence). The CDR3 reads CASSTFTGASDTQYF. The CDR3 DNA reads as TGTGCCAGCAGTACTTTCACAGGGGCGTCGGATACGCAGTATTTT.

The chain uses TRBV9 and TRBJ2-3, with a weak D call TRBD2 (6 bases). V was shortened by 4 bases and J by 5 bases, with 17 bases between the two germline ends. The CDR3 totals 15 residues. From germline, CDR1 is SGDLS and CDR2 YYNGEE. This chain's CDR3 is CASSSSTGVVDTQYF. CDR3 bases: TGTGCCAGCAGCTCTAGCACGGGAGTTGTAGATACGCAGTATTTT. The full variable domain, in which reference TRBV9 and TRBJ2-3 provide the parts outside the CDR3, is DSGVTQTPKHLITATGQRVTLRCSPRSGDLSVYWYQQSLDQGLQFLIQYYNGEERAKGNILERFSAQQFPDLHSELNLSSLELGDSALYFCASSSSTGVVDTQYFGPGTRLTVL.

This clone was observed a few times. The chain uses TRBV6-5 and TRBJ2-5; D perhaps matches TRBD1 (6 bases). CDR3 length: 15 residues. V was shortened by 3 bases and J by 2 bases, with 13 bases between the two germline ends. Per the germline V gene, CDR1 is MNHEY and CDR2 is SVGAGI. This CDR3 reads CASSYSGQPQETQYF. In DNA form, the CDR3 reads TGTGCCAGCAGTTATTCCGGACAGCCACAAGAGACCCAGTACTTC.

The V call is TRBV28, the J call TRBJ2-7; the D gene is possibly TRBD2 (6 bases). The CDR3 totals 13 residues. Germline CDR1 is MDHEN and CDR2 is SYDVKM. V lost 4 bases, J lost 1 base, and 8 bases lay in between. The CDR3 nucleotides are TGTGCCAGCAGTTCTAGCGTTTCCTACGAGCAGTACTTC. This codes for CASSSSVSYEQYF.

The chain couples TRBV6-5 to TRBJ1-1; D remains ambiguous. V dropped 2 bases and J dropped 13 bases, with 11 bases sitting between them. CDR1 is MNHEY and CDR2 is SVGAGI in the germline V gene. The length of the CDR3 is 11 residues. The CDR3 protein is CASSYDYGVFF. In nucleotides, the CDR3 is TGTGCCAGCAGTTACGACTACGGGGTTTTCTTT.

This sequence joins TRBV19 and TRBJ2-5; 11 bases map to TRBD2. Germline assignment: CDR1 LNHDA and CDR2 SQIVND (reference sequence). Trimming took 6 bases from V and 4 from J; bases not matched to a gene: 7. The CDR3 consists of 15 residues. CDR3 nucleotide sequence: TGTGCCAGTAGGGAACTAGCGGGAGCTCGAGAGACCCAGTACTTC. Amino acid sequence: CASRELAGARETQYF.

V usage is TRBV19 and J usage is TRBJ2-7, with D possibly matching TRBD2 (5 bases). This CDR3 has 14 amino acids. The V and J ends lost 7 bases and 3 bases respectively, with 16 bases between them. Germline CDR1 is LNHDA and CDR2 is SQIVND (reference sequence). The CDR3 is CASKPRDSYYEQYF. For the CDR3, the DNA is TGTGCCAGTAAACCTCGGGATTCGTACTACGAGCAGTACTTC.

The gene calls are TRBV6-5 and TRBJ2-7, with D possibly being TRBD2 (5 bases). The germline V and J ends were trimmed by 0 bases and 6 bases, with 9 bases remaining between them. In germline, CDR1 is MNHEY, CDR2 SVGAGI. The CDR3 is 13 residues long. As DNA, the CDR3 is TGTGCCAGCAGTTACTCACGGGAACTCGAGCAGTACTTC. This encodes CASSYSRELEQYF.

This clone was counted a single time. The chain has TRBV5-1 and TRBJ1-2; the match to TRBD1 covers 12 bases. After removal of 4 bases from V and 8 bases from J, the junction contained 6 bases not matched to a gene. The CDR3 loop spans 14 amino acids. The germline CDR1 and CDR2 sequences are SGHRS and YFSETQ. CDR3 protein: CASSMGQGAEGYTF. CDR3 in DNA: TGCGCCAGCAGCATGGGACAGGGGGCAGAGGGCTACACCTTC.

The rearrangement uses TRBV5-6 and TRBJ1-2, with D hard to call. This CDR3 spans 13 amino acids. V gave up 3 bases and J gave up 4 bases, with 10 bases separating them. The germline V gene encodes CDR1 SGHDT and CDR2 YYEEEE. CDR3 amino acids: CASSYDQVYGYTF. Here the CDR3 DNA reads TGTGCCAGCAGCTACGACCAGGTCTATGGCTACACCTTC.

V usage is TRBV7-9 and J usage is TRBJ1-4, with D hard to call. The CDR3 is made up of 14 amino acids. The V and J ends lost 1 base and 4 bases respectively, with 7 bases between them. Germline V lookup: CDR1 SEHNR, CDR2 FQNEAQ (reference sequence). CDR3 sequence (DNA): TGTGCCAGCAGCTTAGTTGGGCTTAATGAAAAACTGTTTTTT. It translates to CASSLVGLNEKLFF.

This chain's CDR3 is CSVAGALNSWPKETQYF. In DNA, the CDR3 is TGCAGCGTTGCGGGAGCGCTTAATAGCTGGCCTAAAGAGACCCAGTACTTC. The J gene is TRBJ2-5, the V gene TRBV29-1; D might be TRBD2 (6 bases). Germline CDR1 and CDR2: SQVTM and ANQGSEA. V lost 4 bases and J lost 3, with 24 bases in between. The CDR3 sequence is 17 residues long.

CDR3 in DNA: TGTGCCAGCAGTTTATATCTCAGGGCTCCTGGAAACACCATATATTTT. As protein: CASSLYLRAPGNTIYF. J is TRBJ1-3 and V is TRBV28; D perhaps matches TRBD1 (5 bases). The germline gives CDR1 MDHEN, CDR2 SYDVKM. Trimming removed 1 base from V and 2 bases from J, with 12 bases in between. This CDR3 comprises 16 residues.

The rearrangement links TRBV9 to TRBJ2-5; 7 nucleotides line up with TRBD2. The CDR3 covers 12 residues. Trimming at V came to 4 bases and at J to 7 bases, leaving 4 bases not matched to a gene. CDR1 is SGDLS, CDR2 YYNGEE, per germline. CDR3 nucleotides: TGTGCCAGCAGCCTTCCGGGGGGGACCCAGTACTTC. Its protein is CASSLPGGTQYF.

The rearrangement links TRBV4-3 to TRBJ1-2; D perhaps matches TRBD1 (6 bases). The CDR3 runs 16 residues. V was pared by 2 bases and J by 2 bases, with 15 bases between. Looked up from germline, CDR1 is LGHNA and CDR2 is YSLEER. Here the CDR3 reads CASSQRRDTENYGYTF. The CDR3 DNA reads TGCGCCAGCAGCCAACGCCGGGACACCGAAAACTATGGCTACACCTTC.

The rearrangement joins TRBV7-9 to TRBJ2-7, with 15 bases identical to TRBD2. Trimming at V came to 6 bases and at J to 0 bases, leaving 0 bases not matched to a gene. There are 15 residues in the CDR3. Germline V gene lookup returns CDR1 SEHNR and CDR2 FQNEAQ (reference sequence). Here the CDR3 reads CASRGLAGGSYEQYF. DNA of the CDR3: TGTGCCAGCAGGGGACTAGCGGGAGGCTCCTACGAGCAGTACTTC.

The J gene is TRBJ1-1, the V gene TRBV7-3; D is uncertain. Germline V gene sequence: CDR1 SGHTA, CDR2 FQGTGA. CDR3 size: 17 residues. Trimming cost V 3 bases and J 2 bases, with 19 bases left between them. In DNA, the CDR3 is TGTGCCAGCAGCTTCCCGGACCTTTTTGGCAGTAACACTGAAGCTTTCTTT. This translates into CASSFPDLFGSNTEAFF.

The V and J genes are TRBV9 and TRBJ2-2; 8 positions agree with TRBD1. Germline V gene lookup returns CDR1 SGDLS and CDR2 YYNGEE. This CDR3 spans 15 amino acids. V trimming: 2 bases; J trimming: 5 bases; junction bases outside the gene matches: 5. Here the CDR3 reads CASSVTGVLTGELFF. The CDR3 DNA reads TGTGCCAGCAGCGTGACAGGGGTTTTGACCGGGGAGCTGTTTTTT.

This CDR3 is CASSEIGVLQETQYF. The CDR3 nucleotides are TGTGCCAGCAGTGAGATAGGAGTTCTACAAGAGACCCAGTACTTC. The chain has TRBV2 and TRBJ2-5; D gene ambiguous. The CDR3 covers 15 residues. Germline CDR1 is SNHLY and CDR2 is FYNNEI. Between the trimmed V and J ends, which lost 3 bases and 2 bases, there was a span of 13 bases. The full variable domain, in which reference TRBV2 and TRBJ2-5 provide the parts outside the CDR3, is EPEVTQTPSHQVTQMGQEVILRCVPISNHLYFYWYRQILGQKVEFLVSFYNNEISEKSEIFDDQFSVERPDGSNFTLKIRSTKLEDSAMYFCASSEIGVLQETQYFGPGTRLLVL.

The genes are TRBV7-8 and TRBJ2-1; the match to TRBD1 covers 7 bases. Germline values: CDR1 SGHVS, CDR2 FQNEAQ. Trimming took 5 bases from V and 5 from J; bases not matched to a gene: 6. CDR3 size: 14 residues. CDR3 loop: CASSVRDSHNEQFF. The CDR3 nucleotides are TGTGCCAGCAGCGTCCGGGACAGTCACAATGAGCAGTTCTTC.

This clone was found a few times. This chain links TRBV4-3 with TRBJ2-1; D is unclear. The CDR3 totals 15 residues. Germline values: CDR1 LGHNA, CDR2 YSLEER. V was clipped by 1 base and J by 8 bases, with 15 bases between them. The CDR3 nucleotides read TGCGCCAGCAGCCAAGCACCTCTAGTTACCCATGAGCAGTTCTTC. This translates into CASSQAPLVTHEQFF.

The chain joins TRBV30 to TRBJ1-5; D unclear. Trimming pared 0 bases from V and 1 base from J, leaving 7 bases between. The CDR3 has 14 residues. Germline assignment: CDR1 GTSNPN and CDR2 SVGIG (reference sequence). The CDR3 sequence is CAWSVSGSNQPQHF. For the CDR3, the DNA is TGTGCCTGGAGTGTATCTGGGAGCAATCAGCCCCAGCATTTT.

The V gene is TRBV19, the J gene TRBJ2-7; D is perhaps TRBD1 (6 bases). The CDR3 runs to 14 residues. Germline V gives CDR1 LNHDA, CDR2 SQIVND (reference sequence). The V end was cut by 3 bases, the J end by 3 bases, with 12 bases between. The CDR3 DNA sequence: TGTGCCAGTAGTATCGGGCAGGGGAGCTACGAGCAGTACTTC. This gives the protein CASSIGQGSYEQYF. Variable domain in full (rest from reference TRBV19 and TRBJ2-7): DGGITQSPKYLFRKEGQNVTLSCEQNLNHDAMYWYRQDPGQGLRLIYYSQIVNDFQKGDIAEGYSVSREKKESFPLTVTSAQKNPTAFYLCASSIGQGSYEQYFGPGTRLTVT.

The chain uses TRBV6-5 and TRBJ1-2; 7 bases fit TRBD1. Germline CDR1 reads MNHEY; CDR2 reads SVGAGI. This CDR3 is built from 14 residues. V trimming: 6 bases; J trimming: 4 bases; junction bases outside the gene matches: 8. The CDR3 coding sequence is TGTGCCAGCAGCCGAACAGGGGTCCCCTATGGCTACACCTTC. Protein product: CASSRTGVPYGYTF.

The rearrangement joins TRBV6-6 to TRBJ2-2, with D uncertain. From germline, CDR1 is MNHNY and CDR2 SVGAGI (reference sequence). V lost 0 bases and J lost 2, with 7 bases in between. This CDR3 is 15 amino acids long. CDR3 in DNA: TGTGCCAGCAGTTACTCATGGGGAAACACCGGGGAGCTGTTTTTT. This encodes CASSYSWGNTGELFF.

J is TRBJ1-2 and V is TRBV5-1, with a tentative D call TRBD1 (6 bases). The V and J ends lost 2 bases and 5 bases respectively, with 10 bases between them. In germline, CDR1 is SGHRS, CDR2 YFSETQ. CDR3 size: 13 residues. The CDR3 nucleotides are TGCGCCAGCAGCTTCGAGGGGGATTATGGCTACACCTTC. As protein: CASSFEGDYGYTF.